A single sample gave rise to the 12 T cell receptor beta chains below, sequenced in a study of cytomegalovirus exposure and HLA in healthy donors. This table comes from immunoSEQ multiplex PCR, and its TCRdb copy is limited to in-frame clones, with some not included. This table has 150,000 to 200,000 clones, more than 80% appearing once. Sequences were obtained from PBMCs. Receptors originate from a man younger than 35 in good health and CMV-seropositive.

The chain links TRBV5-1 to TRBJ2-4, with D possibly being TRBD2 (6 bases). Between the trimmed V and J ends, which lost 5 bases and 5 bases, there was a span of 17 bases. Germline CDR1 reads SGHRS; CDR2 reads YFSETQ. The CDR3 consists of 15 residues. The CDR3 reads CASRAARRGENIQYF. CDR3 in DNA: TGCGCCAGCAGGGCGGCTAGGCGGGGTGAAAACATTCAGTACTTC.

The V and J genes are TRBV5-4 and TRBJ2-2; 13 nucleotides agree with TRBD2. Germline V gives CDR1 SGHNT, CDR2 YYREEE (reference sequence). V shed 4 bases, J shed 8 bases, and the junction held 14 bases outside the gene matches. This CDR3 is built from 18 residues. This CDR3 is CASSARLAGGLPSGELFF. Here the CDR3 DNA reads TGTGCCAGCAGCGCTAGACTAGCGGGAGGCCTGCCTTCTGGGGAGCTGTTTTTT.

The gene calls are TRBV5-6 and TRBJ2-2, with TRBD2 matching 12 bases. The CDR3 has 16 residues. Per the germline V gene, CDR1 is SGHDT and CDR2 is YYEEEE. The trim removed 3 bases at V and 4 bases at J, leaving 4 bases unmatched. This CDR3 reads CASSSGTSGFTGELFF. The CDR3 DNA reads as TGTGCCAGCAGCTCCGGGACTAGCGGGTTCACCGGGGAGCTGTTTTTT.

The rearrangement links TRBV27 to TRBJ2-1; 9 bases match TRBD1. The V segment lost 6 bases and the J segment 9 bases; nucleotides outside the gene matches: 9. CDR1 MNHEY and CDR2 SMNVEV come from the germline V gene (reference sequence). The CDR3 covers 14 residues. CDR3 nucleotide sequence: TGTGCCAGCAGCGCCGGGACAGGGCTTCTTGAGCAGTTCTTC. Translated: CASSAGTGLLEQFF.

The J gene is TRBJ1-2, the V gene TRBV6-5; D is undetermined. The CDR3 loop spans 16 amino acids. Looked up from germline, CDR1 is MNHEY and CDR2 is SVGAGI. Between the trimmed V and J ends, which lost 0 bases and 7 bases, there was a span of 18 bases. CDR3 bases: TGTGCCAGCAGTTACTCGGTTGCCTCTACAGATTCTGGCTACACCTTC. Its translation: CASSYSVASTDSGYTF.

The genes are TRBV11-2 and TRBJ2-5; TRBD1 matches at 10 bases. The CDR3 has 15 amino acids. The V segment lost 3 bases and the J segment 5 bases; nucleotides outside the gene matches: 6. The germline V gene encodes CDR1 SGHAT and CDR2 FQNNGV. As DNA, the CDR3 is TGTGCCAGCAGCTTGGACAGGGGGAAAAGGGAGACCCAGTACTTC. Its protein is CASSLDRGKRETQYF.

This chain joins TRBV29-1 and TRBJ2-1; TRBD2 might be the D (6 bases). Germline CDR1 SQVTM, CDR2 ANQGSEA. The CDR3 totals 11 residues. V was shortened by 7 bases and J by 8 bases, with 12 bases between the two germline ends. The CDR3 loop reads CSAKRRDEQFF. The DNA for the CDR3 is TGCAGCGCCAAACGGAGGGATGAGCAGTTCTTC.

Notes on this clone: The sample carries other DNA sequences with the same CDR3. V gene TRBV9 combines with J gene TRBJ1-5; the D is unclear. Per the germline V gene, CDR1 is SGDLS and CDR2 is YYNGEE. The CDR3 runs 15 residues. V gave up 0 bases and J gave up 2 bases, with 9 bases separating them. CDR3 sequence: CASSVGAGGNQPQHF. CDR3 coding DNA: TGTGCCAGCAGCGTAGGGGCCGGTGGCAATCAGCCCCAGCATTTT.

This clone was picked up a small number of times. The rearrangement uses TRBV6-4 and TRBJ2-3, with 7 bases aligning to TRBD2. V was pared by 3 bases and J by 4 bases, with 4 bases of the junction left unmatched. Germline V gives CDR1 MRHNA, CDR2 SNTAGT. CDR3 length equals 14 residues. CDR3 region: CASSELAGSDTQYF. CDR3 nucleotides: TGTGCCAGCAGTGAATTAGCGGGCTCAGATACGCAGTATTTT.

The chain couples TRBV6-6 to TRBJ1-5; 7 nucleotides align to TRBD1. CDR3 length: 15 residues. Losses at the gene ends were 7 bases for V and 1 base for J; bases not matched to a gene: 7. Germline CDR1 is MNHNY and CDR2 is SVGAGI (reference sequence). CDR3 amino acids: CASTDREASNQPQHF. The CDR3 DNA follows: TGTGCCAGCACCGACAGGGAGGCGAGCAATCAGCCCCAGCATTTT.

The J gene is TRBJ2-3, the V gene TRBV10-3, with 7 bases identical to TRBD2. Trimming removed 0 bases from V and 4 bases from J; junction bases left unmatched: 7. Germline CDR1 ENHRY, CDR2 SYGVKD. The CDR3 has 16 amino acids. The CDR3 nucleotides are TGTGCCATCAGTGAGTCCGGGCGGGAGAGGGCAGATACGCAGTATTTT. Its protein is CAISESGRERADTQYF.

V usage is TRBV9 and J usage is TRBJ2-1, with 13 bases identical to TRBD2. Germline lookup yields CDR1 SGDLS and CDR2 YYNGEE. V lost 4 bases and J lost 2; bases outside the gene matches: 15. This CDR3 spans 20 amino acids. The CDR3 region is CASSFPPGLAGTRAYNEQFF. In DNA form, the CDR3 reads TGTGCCAGCAGCTTCCCACCGGGACTAGCGGGAACTCGCGCCTACAATGAGCAGTTCTTC. The full variable domain, in which reference TRBV9 and TRBJ2-1 provide the parts outside the CDR3, is DSGVTQTPKHLITATGQRVTLRCSPRSGDLSVYWYQQSLDQGLQFLIQYYNGEERAKGNILERFSAQQFPDLHSELNLSSLELGDSALYFCASSFPPGLAGTRAYNEQFFGPGTRLTVL.